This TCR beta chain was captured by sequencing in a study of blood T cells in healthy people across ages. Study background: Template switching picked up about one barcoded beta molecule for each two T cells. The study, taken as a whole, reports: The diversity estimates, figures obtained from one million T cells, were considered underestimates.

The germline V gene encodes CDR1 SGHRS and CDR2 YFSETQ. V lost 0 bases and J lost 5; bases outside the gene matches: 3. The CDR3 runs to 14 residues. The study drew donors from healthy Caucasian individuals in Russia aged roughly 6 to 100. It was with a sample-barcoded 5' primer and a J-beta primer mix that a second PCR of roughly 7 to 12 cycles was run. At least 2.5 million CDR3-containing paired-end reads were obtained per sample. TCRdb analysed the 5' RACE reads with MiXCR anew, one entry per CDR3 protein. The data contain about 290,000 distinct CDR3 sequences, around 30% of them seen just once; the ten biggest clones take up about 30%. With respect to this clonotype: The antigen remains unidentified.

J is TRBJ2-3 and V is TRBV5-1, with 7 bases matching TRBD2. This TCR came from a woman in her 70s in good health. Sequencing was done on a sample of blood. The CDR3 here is CASSLETSRDTQYF. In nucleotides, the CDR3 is TGCGCCAGCAGCTTGGAGACTAGCCGAGATACGCAGTATTTT.